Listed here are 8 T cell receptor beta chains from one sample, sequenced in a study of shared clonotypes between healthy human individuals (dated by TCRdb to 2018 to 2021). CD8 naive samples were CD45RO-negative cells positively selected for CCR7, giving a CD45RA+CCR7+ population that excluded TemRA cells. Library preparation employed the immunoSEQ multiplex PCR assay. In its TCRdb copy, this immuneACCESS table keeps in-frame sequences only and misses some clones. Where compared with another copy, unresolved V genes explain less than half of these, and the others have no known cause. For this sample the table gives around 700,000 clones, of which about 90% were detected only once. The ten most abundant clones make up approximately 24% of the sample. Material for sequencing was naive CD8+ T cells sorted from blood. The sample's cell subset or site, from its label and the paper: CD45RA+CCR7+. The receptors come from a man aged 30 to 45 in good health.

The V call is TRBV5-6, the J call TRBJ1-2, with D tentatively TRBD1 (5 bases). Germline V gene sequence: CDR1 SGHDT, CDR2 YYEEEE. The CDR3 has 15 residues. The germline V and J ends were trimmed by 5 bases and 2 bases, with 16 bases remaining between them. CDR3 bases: TGTGCCAGCAGGAGGGACGGGGAAGTAAACTATGGCTACACCTTC. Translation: CASRRDGEVNYGYTF.

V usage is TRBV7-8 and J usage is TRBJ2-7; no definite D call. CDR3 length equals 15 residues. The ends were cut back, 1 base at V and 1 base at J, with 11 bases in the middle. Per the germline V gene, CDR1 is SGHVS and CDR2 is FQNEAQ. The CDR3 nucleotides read TGTGCCAGCAGCTTAGAGGTCCACGGGTCCTACGAGCAGTACTTC. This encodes CASSLEVHGSYEQYF.

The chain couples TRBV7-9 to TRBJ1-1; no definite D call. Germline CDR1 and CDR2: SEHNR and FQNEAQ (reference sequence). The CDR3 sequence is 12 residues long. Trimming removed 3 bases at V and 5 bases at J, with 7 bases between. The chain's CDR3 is CASSFPATEAFF. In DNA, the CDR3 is TGTGCCAGCAGCTTTCCAGCGACTGAAGCTTTCTTT.

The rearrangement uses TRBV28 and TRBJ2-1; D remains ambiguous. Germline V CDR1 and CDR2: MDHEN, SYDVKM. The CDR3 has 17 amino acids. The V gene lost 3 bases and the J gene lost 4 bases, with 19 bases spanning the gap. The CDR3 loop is CASSLTLQKAAYNEQFF. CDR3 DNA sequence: TGTGCCAGCAGTTTGACATTACAGAAAGCCGCTTACAATGAGCAGTTCTTC.

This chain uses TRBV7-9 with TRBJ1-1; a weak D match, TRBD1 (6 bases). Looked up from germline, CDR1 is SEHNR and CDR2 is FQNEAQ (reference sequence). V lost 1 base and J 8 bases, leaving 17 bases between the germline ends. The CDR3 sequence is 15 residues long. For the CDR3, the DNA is TGTGCCAGCAGCTTAGGGGGGGGCCCGGGGGCGGAAGCTTTCTTT. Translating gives CASSLGGGPGAEAFF.

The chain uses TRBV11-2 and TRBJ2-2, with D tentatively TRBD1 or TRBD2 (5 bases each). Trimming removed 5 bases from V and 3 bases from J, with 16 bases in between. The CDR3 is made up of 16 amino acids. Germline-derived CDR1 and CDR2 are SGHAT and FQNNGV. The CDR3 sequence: CASSLGRDGDTGELFF. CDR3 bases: TGTGCCAGCAGCCTGGGCAGGGACGGTGACACCGGGGAGCTGTTTTTT.

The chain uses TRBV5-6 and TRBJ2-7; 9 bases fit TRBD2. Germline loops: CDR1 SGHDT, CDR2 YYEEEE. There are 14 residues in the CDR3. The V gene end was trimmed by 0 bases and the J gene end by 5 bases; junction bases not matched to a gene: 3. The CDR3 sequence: CASSLGSGSDEQYF. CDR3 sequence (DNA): TGTGCCAGCAGCTTGGGTAGCGGGAGCGACGAGCAGTACTTC.

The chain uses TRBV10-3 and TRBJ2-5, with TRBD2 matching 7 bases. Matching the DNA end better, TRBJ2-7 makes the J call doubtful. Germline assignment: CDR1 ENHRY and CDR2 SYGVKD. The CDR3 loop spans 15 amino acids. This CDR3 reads CAIRTTASGPYEQYF. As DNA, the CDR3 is TGTGCCATCAGGACCACGGCTAGCGGACCCTACGAGCAGTACTTC.